The 26 T cell receptor beta chains listed next were all sequenced from one sample in a study of CD8+CD57+ T cells in acquired aplastic anemia. Patients chosen for sequencing had shown CD8+CD57+ cell expansion by flow cytometry. Genomic DNA served as template for TCR beta VDJ and CDR3 profiling. MiXCR was run by TCRdb on the reads, yielding one entry per CDR3 protein. The sample consists of roughly 200,000 distinct CDR3 sequences, around three fifths of them appearing once. Input material: sorted CD4+, CD8+, or CD8+CD57+ T cells (not recorded which) from PBMCs. Receptors were obtained from a human donor with aplastic anemia.

The rearrangement joins TRBV2 to TRBJ2-2; 9 bases agree with TRBD2. The CDR3 runs 16 residues. Germline V lookup: CDR1 SNHLY, CDR2 FYNNEI. Trimming removed 6 bases from V and 7 bases from J; junction bases left unmatched: 12. In DNA form, the CDR3 reads TGTGCCAGCAGAACCTTAGCGGGGGCCGAGGTCGGGGAGCTGTTTTTT. This encodes CASRTLAGAEVGELFF.

V is TRBV2 and J is TRBJ2-7; 10 bases align to TRBD2. CDR3 length: 14 amino acids. Germline loops: CDR1 SNHLY, CDR2 FYNNEI. Trimming cost V 10 bases and J 4 bases; bases outside gene matches: 10. CDR3 DNA sequence: TGTGCCACCAAAAACCCTAGCGGGAGTTACGAGCAGTACTTC. Encoded protein: CATKNPSGSYEQYF.

The V call is TRBV19, the J call TRBJ2-3, with unresolved D. The CDR3 is 11 residues long. V lost 7 bases, J lost 6 bases, and 8 bases lay in between. Germline lookup yields CDR1 LNHDA and CDR2 SQIVND (reference sequence). CDR3 sequence (DNA): TGTGCCAGTACCCAATACGATACGCAGTATTTT. This gives the protein CASTQYDTQYF.

The V gene is TRBV9, the J gene TRBJ2-3; 9 bases fit TRBD2. Germline CDR1 reads SGDLS; CDR2 reads YYNGEE. This CDR3 is built from 16 residues. V lost 0 bases, J lost 2 bases, and 4 bases stayed unmatched. This CDR3 is CASSVGGGAPTDTQYF. The CDR3 DNA sequence: TGTGCCAGCAGCGTAGGCGGGGGGGCCCCCACAGATACGCAGTATTTT.

This chain links TRBV20-1 with TRBJ2-6, with D unresolved. The germline CDR1 and CDR2 sequences are DFQATT and SNEGSKA (reference sequence). This CDR3 comprises 15 residues. Trimming removed 6 bases at V and 1 base at J, with 13 bases between. CDR3: CSAVSGGSGANVLTF. The CDR3 nucleotides read TGCAGTGCAGTATCGGGTGGATCTGGGGCCAACGTCCTGACTTTC.

V is TRBV7-3 and J is TRBJ2-5; D may match TRBD1 or TRBD2 (7 bases each). With 5 bases removed from V and 4 bases from J, the gap between germline ends came to 14 bases. This CDR3 region has 14 residues. Per germline, CDR1 SGHTA and CDR2 FQGTGA. CDR3 bases: TGTGCCAGCAGCCGCAGCAGGGGGGGAGAGACCCAGTACTTC. It is translated as CASSRSRGGETQYF.

The rearrangement links TRBV29-1 to TRBJ2-1, with D perhaps TRBD2 (5 bases). The CDR3 runs 15 residues. Germline CDR1 reads SQVTM; CDR2 reads ANQGSEA. The V gene lost 4 bases and the J gene lost 0 bases, with 13 bases spanning the gap. The CDR3 DNA sequence: TGCAGCGTTGCGAGGGTGAGGAGCTCCTACAATGAGCAGTTCTTC. This codes for CSVARVRSSYNEQFF.

The rearrangement links TRBV7-9 to TRBJ1-5; D not certain. Trimming left V 5 bases short and J 5 bases short, with 13 bases between. The V gene's germline CDR1 is SEHNR and CDR2 FQNEAQ (reference sequence). This CDR3 has 14 amino acids. DNA for the CDR3: TGTGCCAGCAGCCCTCCGGGAGGGCATCAGCCCCAGCATTTT. Amino acid sequence: CASSPPGGHQPQHF.

The chain uses TRBV10-2 and TRBJ2-7; 8 bases line up with TRBD2. Unmatched junction bases numbered 9, after V lost 4 bases and J lost 4 bases. Germline V gene data show CDR1 as WSHSY and CDR2 as SAAADI. The CDR3 has 15 residues. The CDR3 here is CASSAYGRAQYEQYF. Here the CDR3 DNA reads TGCGCCAGCAGTGCCTACGGGAGGGCCCAGTACGAGCAGTACTTC.

The J gene is TRBJ1-2, the V gene TRBV6-4; no clear D. This CDR3 contains 11 residues. The germline V gene encodes CDR1 MRHNA and CDR2 SNTAGT. V gave up 4 bases and J gave up 8 bases, with 8 bases separating them. The CDR3 spells CASSGRFGYTF. CDR3 sequence (DNA): TGTGCCAGCAGTGGACGGTTCGGCTACACCTTC.

This clonotype was seen only a few times. The rearrangement links TRBV10-3 to TRBJ2-1, with D unclear. The CDR3 consists of 14 residues. The V and J ends lost 5 bases and 0 bases respectively, with 8 bases between them. The V gene's germline CDR1 is ENHRY and CDR2 SYGVKD. The CDR3 spells CAISLGSSYNEQFF. CDR3 DNA sequence: TGTGCCATCAGTCTAGGTAGCTCCTACAATGAGCAGTTCTTC.

This clonotype was counted only a few times. The rearrangement joins TRBV7-4 to TRBJ2-7; TRBD2 is a possible D gene (5 bases). V lost 5 bases and J lost 0, with 8 bases in between. The CDR3 has 13 residues. CDR1 and CDR2 from the germline V gene are SGHVT and SQSDAQ. The CDR3 DNA reads as TGTGCCAGCAGCGTCCGGGACTCCTACGAGCAGTACTTC. This gives the protein CASSVRDSYEQYF.

This clonotype was recorded a few times. The V call is TRBV20-1, the J call TRBJ2-7; tentatively, D is TRBD1 (6 bases). This CDR3 is built from 13 residues. Per germline, CDR1 DFQATT and CDR2 SNEGSKA (reference sequence). V lost 5 bases and J 0 bases, leaving 11 bases between the germline ends. The CDR3 DNA is TGCAGTGCTCCGGACAGAAACTCCTACGAGCAGTACTTC. It specifies CSAPDRNSYEQYF.

The chain combines TRBV20-1 with TRBJ2-5; 8 bases agree with TRBD1. The ends lost 3 bases at V and 1 base at J; junction bases unmatched: 10. The CDR3 spans 16 residues. CDR1 DFQATT and CDR2 SNEGSKA come from the germline V gene (reference sequence). Here the CDR3 DNA reads TGCAGTGCTAGCCCCAGAGGGACAGGCCGCCAAGAGACCCAGTACTTC. This gives the protein CSASPRGTGRQETQYF.

The CDR3 reads CASSLTGGKETQYF. As DNA, the CDR3 is TGCGCCAGCAGCTTGACAGGGGGTAAAGAGACCCAGTACTTC. This chain uses TRBV5-1 with TRBJ2-5; 8 bases map to TRBD1. Germline V gives CDR1 SGHRS, CDR2 YFSETQ. J gave up 3 bases and V 1 base, and 2 bases lay outside the gene matches. This CDR3 is built from 14 residues.

Turning to this clonotype: The junction shows a germline mismatch at one end, possibly a read error. The chain links TRBV7-8 to TRBJ2-7, with D maybe TRBD2 (5 bases). This CDR3 spans 14 amino acids. Germline V gives CDR1 SGHVS, CDR2 FQNEAQ. CDR3 coding DNA: TGCGCCAGCAGCCATAGACTCGGGGAAGACGAGCAGTACTTC. This codes for CASSHRLGEDEQYF.

V is TRBV19 and J is TRBJ1-1; D is possibly TRBD1 (5 bases). The CDR3 contains 12 residues. Trimming stripped 10 bases from V and 0 bases from J, with 9 bases between. The germline gives CDR1 LNHDA, CDR2 SQIVND (reference sequence). The CDR3 is CATTGVNTEAFF. As DNA, the CDR3 is TGTGCCACCACAGGAGTGAACACTGAAGCTTTCTTT.

This clonotype was detected once. The genes are TRBV20-1 and TRBJ2-3; TRBD2 might be the D (7 bases). The CDR3 contains 16 residues. Germline V gene data show CDR1 as DFQATT and CDR2 as SNEGSKA (reference sequence). Trimming took 3 bases from V and 2 from J, leaving 18 bases between them. The CDR3 spells CSASGRGGGNTDTQYF. The CDR3 DNA follows: TGCAGTGCTAGCGGGAGAGGGGGGGGTAACACAGATACGCAGTATTTT.

The V call is TRBV20-1, the J call TRBJ1-5; D is uncertain. Trimming took off 7 bases at V and 4 bases at J, with 11 bases between the two ends. Per germline, CDR1 DFQATT and CDR2 SNEGSKA (reference sequence). The CDR3 runs to 12 residues. CDR3 region: CSVGRKNQPQHF. Here the CDR3 DNA reads TGCAGTGTCGGACGGAAAAATCAGCCCCAGCATTTT.

This chain joins TRBV2 and TRBJ1-1, with D perhaps TRBD1 (5 bases). The CDR3 runs 14 residues. V gave up 3 bases and J gave up 4 bases, with 12 bases separating them. Germline assignment: CDR1 SNHLY and CDR2 FYNNEI. This CDR3 is CASSDLGVFTEAFF. CDR3 DNA: TGTGCCAGCAGTGATCTAGGGGTTTTCACTGAAGCTTTCTTT.

This clonotype turned up a few times. The J gene is TRBJ1-2, the V gene TRBV15; 7 bases match TRBD1. Germline CDR1 and CDR2: LNHNV and YYDKDF (reference sequence). The CDR3 covers 14 residues. The V segment lost 4 bases and the J segment 8 bases; nucleotides outside the gene matches: 10. Here the CDR3 reads CATSTRTTGVGYTF. The CDR3 DNA reads TGTGCCACCAGCACAAGGACAACAGGGGTAGGCTACACCTTC.

This clonotype was recorded at least ten times. The J gene is TRBJ1-1, the V gene TRBV6-5, with 7 bases that match TRBD1. V was pared by 6 bases and J by 1 base, with 8 bases of the junction left unmatched. Germline V gives CDR1 MNHEY, CDR2 SVGAGI. The CDR3 has 15 residues. The CDR3 loop is CASRRQGEKNTEAFF. CDR3 sequence (DNA): TGTGCCAGCAGACGACAGGGAGAAAAGAACACTGAAGCTTTCTTT.

This chain connects TRBV19 to TRBJ1-2, with no clear D. Germline V lookup: CDR1 LNHDA, CDR2 SQIVND (reference sequence). Trimming took off 4 bases at V and 5 bases at J, with 17 bases between the two ends. The CDR3 sequence is 15 residues long. CDR3 nucleotides: TGTGCCAGTAGTAGGTTAACGGGAGCGGCTTATGGCTACACCTTC. Translation: CASSRLTGAAYGYTF.

This chain links TRBV15 with TRBJ2-1; D is possibly TRBD1 (5 bases). In germline, CDR1 is LNHNV, CDR2 YYDKDF (reference sequence). This CDR3 spans 16 amino acids. With 1 base removed from V and 2 bases from J, the gap between germline ends came to 12 bases. The chain's CDR3 is CATSRGGSLTYNEQFF. In DNA, the CDR3 is TGTGCCACCAGCAGAGGGGGCAGTCTCACCTACAATGAGCAGTTCTTC.

J is TRBJ2-7 and V is TRBV4-1, with D possibly being TRBD2 (5 bases). The V gene's germline CDR1 is MGHRA and CDR2 YSYEKL. Deletions cut 1 base from V and 6 bases from J, with 7 bases between. The CDR3 totals 12 residues. The CDR3, as DNA: TGCGCCAGCAGCCAAGGCACTAGCGAGCAGTACTTC. Translating gives CASSQGTSEQYF.

The chain uses TRBV24-1 and TRBJ2-7; tentatively, D is TRBD1 or TRBD2 (5 bases each). V was pared by 5 bases and J by 0 bases, with 16 bases between. The CDR3 spans 16 residues. Per the germline V gene, CDR1 is KGHDR and CDR2 is SFDVKD. CDR3 sequence: CATSVELRGSSYEQYF. The CDR3 DNA reads TGTGCCACCAGTGTCGAACTTCGGGGCAGCTCCTACGAGCAGTACTTC.